This is a list of T cell receptor beta chains from one sample in a study of T cell responses to AZD1222 COVID-19 vaccine. TCRdb's copy holds only in-frame clones and misses some; the assay was immunoSEQ multiplex PCR. The sample has over 150,000 clones, about nine tenths seen once. The sequencing used peripheral blood, collected on day 0 of AZD1222 vaccination. These receptors all come from an adult in good health. CDR3s include the opening cysteine and the closing phenylalanine or tryptophan.

TRBV7-3,TRBJ1-2,18,CASSLTGTVPLGTYGYTF
TRBV7-2,TRBJ2-1,13,CASSGGAHNEQFF
TRBV4-1,TRBJ2-2,15,CASRLAGGPTGELFF
TRBV6-2/TRBV6-3,TRBJ2-1,14,CASSYGGTGNEQFF
TRBV5-6,TRBJ2-1,15,CASSLDPSGYNEQFF
TRBV5-4,TRBJ1-2,13,CASSVTGNYGYTF
TRBV7-3,TRBJ2-3,16,CASSLGTGRSTDTQYF
TRBV5-5,TRBJ2-5,16,CASSLRTGGEQETQYF
TRBV6-5,TRBJ1-5,13,CASRDNTDQPQHF
TRBV9,TRBJ1-6,17,CASSQEGQGNYNSPLHF
TRBV3-1/TRBV3-2,TRBJ2-1,15,CASSQELGGNDEQFF
TRBV9,TRBJ1-6,19,CASSVANRPGQGGGSPLHF
TRBV6-5,TRBJ2-1,13,CASSYGAGDEQFF
TRBV6-5,TRBJ2-7,14,CASSYSSAGYEQYF
TRBV2,TRBJ1-2,14,CASILAPGSNGYTF
TRBV25-1,TRBJ2-1,17,CASSESRDVLSYNEQFF
TRBV7-3,TRBJ1-2,13,CASSLGHDGGYTF
TRBV5-8,TRBJ2-7,12,CASSRGGYEQYF
TRBV19,TRBJ2-2,16,CASSIGDVFGTGELFF
TRBV18,TRBJ1-3,14,CASSPRDSGNTIYF
TRBV30,TRBJ1-1,13,CAWGGLISTEAFF
TRBV29-1,TRBJ1-1,13,CSVERRVNTEAFF
TRBV12-3/TRBV12-4,TRBJ1-1,12,CASSPRGRGAFF
TRBV9,TRBJ1-2,12,CASSAQGNGYTF
TRBV6-5,TRBJ1-2,14,CASRDRDRFGGYTF
TRBV9,TRBJ1-3,13,CASSATEGNTIYF
TRBV18,TRBJ2-1,16,CASSYGTSGGYNEQFF
TRBV7-9,TRBJ1-3,15,CASSPSYWAGNTIYF
TRBV4-2,TRBJ2-5,17,CASSQDGSGGLGQTQYF
TRBV14,TRBJ2-7,13,CASSQDSVYEQYF
TRBV6-5,TRBJ1-5,14,CASTVGGAAQPQHF
TRBV5-5,TRBJ1-1,13,CASSLSGAGKAFF
TRBV30,TRBJ2-7,13,CAWKMAGAGEQYF
TRBV18,TRBJ2-7,14,CASSTRDRPYEQYF
TRBV4-3,TRBJ2-5,16,CASSQDRLAGVETQYF
TRBV9,TRBJ1-2,15,CASSVARAMNYGYTF
TRBV5-6,TRBJ1-4,14,CASSWDRGPEKLFF
TRBV27,TRBJ1-2,14,CASSPGAHNYGYTF
TRBV3-1/TRBV3-2,TRBJ2-7,12,CASSYSSYEQYF
TRBV19,TRBJ1-2,16,CASIAGPGQGDYGYTF
TRBV5-6,TRBJ2-5,14,CASSLQGAQETQYF
TRBV6-5,TRBJ2-7,14,CASSYSKGFGEQYF
TRBV10-3,TRBJ2-5,16,CAISRSSGSKQETQYF
TRBV27,TRBJ1-2,16,CASSLSHQGAQGGYTF
TRBV5-1,TRBJ1-4,16,CASSSPEGAPGEKLFF
TRBV12-3/TRBV12-4,TRBJ1-1,12,CASSFGGPEAFF
TRBV18,TRBJ2-3,14,CASSQQGTTDTQYF
TRBV2,TRBJ2-2,12,CASSPYTGELFF
TRBV7-8,TRBJ2-5,16,CASSLRTSGGAETQYF
TRBV7-8,TRBJ1-5,14,CASSLSTTDQPQHF
TRBV15,TRBJ1-4,15,CATSRDFKGSEKLFF
TRBV6-6,TRBJ1-6,14,CASRDKRETSPLHF
TRBV6-5,TRBJ2-7,14,CASRPPGSGYEQYF